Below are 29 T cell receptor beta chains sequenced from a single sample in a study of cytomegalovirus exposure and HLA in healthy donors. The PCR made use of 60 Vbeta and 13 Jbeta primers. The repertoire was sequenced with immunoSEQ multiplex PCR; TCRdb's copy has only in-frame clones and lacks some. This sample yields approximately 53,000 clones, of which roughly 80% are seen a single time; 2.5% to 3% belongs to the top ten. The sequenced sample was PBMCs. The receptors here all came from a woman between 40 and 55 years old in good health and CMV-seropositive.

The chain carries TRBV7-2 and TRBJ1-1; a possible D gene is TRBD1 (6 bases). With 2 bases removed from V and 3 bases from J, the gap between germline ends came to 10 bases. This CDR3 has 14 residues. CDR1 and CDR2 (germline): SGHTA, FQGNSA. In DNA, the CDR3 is TGTGCCAGCAGCTTAACAGGGCGGGACACTGAAGCTTTCTTT. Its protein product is CASSLTGRDTEAFF. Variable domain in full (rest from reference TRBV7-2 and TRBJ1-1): GAGVSQSPSNKVTEKGKDVELRCDPISGHTALYWYRQSLGQGLEFLIYFQGNSAPDKSGLPSDRFSAERTGGSVSTLTIQRTQQEDSAVYLCASSLTGRDTEAFFGQGTRLTVV.

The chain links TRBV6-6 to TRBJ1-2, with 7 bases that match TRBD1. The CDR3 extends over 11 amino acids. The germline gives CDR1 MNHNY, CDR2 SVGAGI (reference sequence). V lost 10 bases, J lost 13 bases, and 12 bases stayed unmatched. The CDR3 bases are TGTGCCACAGAACAGGGGATCATCTTCACCTTC. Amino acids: CATEQGIIFTF.

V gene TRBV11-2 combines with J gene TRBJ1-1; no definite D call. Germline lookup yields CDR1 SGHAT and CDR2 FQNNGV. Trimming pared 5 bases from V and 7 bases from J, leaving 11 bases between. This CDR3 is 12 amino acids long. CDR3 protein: CASSHSGIEAFF. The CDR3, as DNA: TGTGCCAGCAGCCACAGCGGAATTGAAGCTTTCTTT.

The CDR3 sequence is CAWRFSQTNEKLFF. CDR3 coding DNA: TGTGCCTGGAGATTTTCGCAGACAAATGAAAAACTGTTTTTT. The chain is built from TRBV30 and TRBJ1-4; D uncertain. The CDR3 sequence is 14 residues long. Germline V gene lookup returns CDR1 GTSNPN and CDR2 SVGIG (reference sequence). V was clipped by 3 bases and J by 5 bases, with 13 bases between them.

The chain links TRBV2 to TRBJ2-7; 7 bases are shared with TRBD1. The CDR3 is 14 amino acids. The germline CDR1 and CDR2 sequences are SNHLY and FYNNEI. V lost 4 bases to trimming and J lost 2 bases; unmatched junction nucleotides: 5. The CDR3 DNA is TGTGCCAGCAGTGCGACAGGGTCTCCCTACGAGCAGTACTTC. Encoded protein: CASSATGSPYEQYF. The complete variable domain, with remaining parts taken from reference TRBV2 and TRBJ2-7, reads EPEVTQTPSHQVTQMGQEVILRCVPISNHLYFYWYRQILGQKVEFLVSFYNNEISEKSEIFDDQFSVERPDGSNFTLKIRSTKLEDSAMYFCASSATGSPYEQYFGPGTRLTVT.

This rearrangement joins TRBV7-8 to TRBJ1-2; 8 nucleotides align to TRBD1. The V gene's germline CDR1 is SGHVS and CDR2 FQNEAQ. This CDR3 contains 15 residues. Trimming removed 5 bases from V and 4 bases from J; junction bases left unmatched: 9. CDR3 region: CASSTDRGVSYGYTF. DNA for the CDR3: TGTGCCAGCAGCACAGACAGGGGAGTGAGCTATGGCTACACCTTC.

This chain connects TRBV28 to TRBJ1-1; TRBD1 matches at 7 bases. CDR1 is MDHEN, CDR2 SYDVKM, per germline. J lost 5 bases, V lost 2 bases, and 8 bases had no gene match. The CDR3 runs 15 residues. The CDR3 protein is CASSLNDRVRTEAFF. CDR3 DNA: TGTGCCAGCAGTTTAAACGACAGGGTTAGGACTGAAGCTTTCTTT.

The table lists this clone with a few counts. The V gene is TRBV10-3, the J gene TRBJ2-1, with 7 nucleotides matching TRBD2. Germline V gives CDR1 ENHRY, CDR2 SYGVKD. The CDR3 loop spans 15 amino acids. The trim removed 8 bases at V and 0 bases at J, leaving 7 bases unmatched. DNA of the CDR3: TGTGCCATCGGGGGGGTGGACGGCTCCTACAATGAGCAGTTCTTC. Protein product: CAIGGVDGSYNEQFF.

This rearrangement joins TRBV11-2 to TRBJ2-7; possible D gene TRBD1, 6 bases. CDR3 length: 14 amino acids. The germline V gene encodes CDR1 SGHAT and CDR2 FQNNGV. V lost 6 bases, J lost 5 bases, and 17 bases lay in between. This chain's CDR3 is CASRQTGRRDEQYF. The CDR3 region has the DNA TGTGCCAGCAGACAAACAGGGCGCCGTGACGAGCAGTACTTC.

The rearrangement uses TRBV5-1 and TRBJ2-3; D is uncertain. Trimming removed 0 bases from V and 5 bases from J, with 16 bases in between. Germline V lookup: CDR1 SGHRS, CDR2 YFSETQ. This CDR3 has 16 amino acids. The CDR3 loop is CASSLGSRLAGDTQYF. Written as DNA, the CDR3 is TGCGCCAGCAGCTTGGGTTCCAGGCTCGCCGGAGATACGCAGTATTTT.

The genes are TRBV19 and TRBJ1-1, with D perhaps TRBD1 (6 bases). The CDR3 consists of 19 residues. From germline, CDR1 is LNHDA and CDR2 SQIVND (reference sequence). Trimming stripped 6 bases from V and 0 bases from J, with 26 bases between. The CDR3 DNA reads TGTGCCAGTAGGCCGGATCTTAGGGCAGGGGCGACGATGAACACTGAAGCTTTCTTT. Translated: CASRPDLRAGATMNTEAFF. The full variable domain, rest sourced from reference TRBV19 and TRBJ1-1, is DGGITQSPKYLFRKEGQNVTLSCEQNLNHDAMYWYRQDPGQGLRLIYYSQIVNDFQKGDIAEGYSVSREKKESFPLTVTSAQKNPTAFYLCASRPDLRAGATMNTEAFFGQGTRLTVV.

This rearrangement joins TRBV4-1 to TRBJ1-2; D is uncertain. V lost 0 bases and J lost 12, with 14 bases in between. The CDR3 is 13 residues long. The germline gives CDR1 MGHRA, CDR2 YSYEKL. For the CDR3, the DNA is TGCGCCAGCAGCCAAGATTTCTGGACTGGACACACCTTC. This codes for CASSQDFWTGHTF.

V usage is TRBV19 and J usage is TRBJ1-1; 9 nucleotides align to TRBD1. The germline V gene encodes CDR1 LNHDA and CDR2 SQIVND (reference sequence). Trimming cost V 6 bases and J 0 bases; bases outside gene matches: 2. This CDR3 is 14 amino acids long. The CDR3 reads CASRTGGLNTEAFF. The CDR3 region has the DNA TGTGCCAGTAGGACAGGGGGATTGAACACTGAAGCTTTCTTT.

The CDR3 DNA reads as TGTGCCAGCAACCGGGACTATAGCAATCAGCCCCAGCATTTT. It yields the protein CASNRDYSNQPQHF. The chain combines TRBV2 with TRBJ1-5, with a possible D match to TRBD1 (5 bases). The V end lost 7 bases, the J end lost 0 bases, and 10 bases lay between the germline ends. Germline assignment: CDR1 SNHLY and CDR2 FYNNEI. This CDR3 is built from 14 residues.

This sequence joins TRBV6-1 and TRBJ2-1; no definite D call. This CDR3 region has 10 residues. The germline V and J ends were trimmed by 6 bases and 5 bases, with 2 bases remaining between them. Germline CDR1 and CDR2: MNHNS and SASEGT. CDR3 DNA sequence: TGTGCCAGCAGCAACAATGAGCAGTTCTTC. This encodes CASSNNEQFF.

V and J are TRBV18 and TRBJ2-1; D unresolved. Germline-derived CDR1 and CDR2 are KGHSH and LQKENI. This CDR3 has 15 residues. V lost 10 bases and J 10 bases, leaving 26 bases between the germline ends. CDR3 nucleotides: TGTGCCATGAATTCCGACGGCGGTCGGTTTCAGGAGCAGTTCTTC. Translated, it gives CAMNSDGGRFQEQFF.

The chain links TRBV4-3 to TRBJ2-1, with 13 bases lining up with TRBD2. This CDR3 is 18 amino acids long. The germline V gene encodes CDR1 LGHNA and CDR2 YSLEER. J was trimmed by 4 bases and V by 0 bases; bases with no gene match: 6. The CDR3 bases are TGCGCCAGCAGCCAAGACTTAGGACTAGCGGGGGATTACAATGAGCAGTTCTTC. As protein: CASSQDLGLAGDYNEQFF.

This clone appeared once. The CDR3: CASSWAGQGSAKNIQYF. The CDR3 DNA reads as TGTGCCAGCAGCTGGGCCGGGCAGGGCTCGGCCAAAAACATTCAGTACTTC. The chain joins TRBV5-4 to TRBJ2-4, with D perhaps TRBD1 (5 bases). Germline loops: CDR1 SGHNT, CDR2 YYREEE (reference sequence). V was pared by 3 bases and J by 1 base, with 17 bases between. This CDR3 has 17 amino acids.

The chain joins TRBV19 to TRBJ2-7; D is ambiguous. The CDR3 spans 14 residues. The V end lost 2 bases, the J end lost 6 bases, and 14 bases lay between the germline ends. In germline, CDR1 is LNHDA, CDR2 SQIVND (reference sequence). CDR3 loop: CASSIHWQIPEQYF. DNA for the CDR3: TGTGCCAGTAGTATACATTGGCAGATCCCCGAGCAGTACTTC.

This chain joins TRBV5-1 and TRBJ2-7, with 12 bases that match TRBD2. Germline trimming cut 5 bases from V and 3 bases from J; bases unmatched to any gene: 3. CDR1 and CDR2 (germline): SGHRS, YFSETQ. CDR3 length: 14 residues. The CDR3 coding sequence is TGCGCCAGCAGGTCTAGCGGGGGGGACTACGAGCAGTACTTC. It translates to CASRSSGGDYEQYF.

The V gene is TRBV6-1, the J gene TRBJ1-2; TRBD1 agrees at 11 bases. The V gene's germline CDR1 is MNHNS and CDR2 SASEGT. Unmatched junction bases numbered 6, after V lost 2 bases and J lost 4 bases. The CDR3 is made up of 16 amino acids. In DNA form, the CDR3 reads TGTGCCAGCAGTGAATCCGGGACAGGGGGTGCCTATGGCTACACCTTC. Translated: CASSESGTGGAYGYTF.

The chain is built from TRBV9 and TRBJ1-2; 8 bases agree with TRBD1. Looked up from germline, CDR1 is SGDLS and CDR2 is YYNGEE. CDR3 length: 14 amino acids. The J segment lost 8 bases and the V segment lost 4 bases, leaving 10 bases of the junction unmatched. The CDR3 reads CASSPLGQVKGYTF. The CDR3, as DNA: TGTGCCAGCAGCCCCCTGGGACAGGTAAAGGGCTACACCTTC. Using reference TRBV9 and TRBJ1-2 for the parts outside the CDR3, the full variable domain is DSGVTQTPKHLITATGQRVTLRCSPRSGDLSVYWYQQSLDQGLQFLIQYYNGEERAKGNILERFSAQQFPDLHSELNLSSLELGDSALYFCASSPLGQVKGYTFGSGTRLTVV.

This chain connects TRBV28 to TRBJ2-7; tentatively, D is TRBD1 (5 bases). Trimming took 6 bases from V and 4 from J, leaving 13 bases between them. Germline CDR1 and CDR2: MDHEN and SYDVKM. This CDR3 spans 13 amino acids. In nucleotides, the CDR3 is TGTGCCAGCAGAGTGAACAGGTTTTACGAGCAGTACTTC. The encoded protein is CASRVNRFYEQYF.

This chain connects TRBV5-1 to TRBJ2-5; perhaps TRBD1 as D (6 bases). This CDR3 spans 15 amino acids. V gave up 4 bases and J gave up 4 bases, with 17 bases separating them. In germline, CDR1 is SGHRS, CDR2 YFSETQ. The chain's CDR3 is CASSRDRGGPETQYF. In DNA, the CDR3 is TGCGCCAGCAGCCGCGACAGAGGGGGTCCAGAGACCCAGTACTTC.

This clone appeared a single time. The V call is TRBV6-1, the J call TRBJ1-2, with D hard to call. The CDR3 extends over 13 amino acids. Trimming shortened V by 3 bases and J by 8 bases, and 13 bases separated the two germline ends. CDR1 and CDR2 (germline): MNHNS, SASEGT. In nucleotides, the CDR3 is TGTGCCAGCAGTGAGTACGACTTGAAGGGCTACACCTTC. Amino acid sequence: CASSEYDLKGYTF.

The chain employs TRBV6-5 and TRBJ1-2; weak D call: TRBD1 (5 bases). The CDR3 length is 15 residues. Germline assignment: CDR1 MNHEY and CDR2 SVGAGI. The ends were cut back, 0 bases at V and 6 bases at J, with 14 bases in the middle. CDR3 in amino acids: CASSYSSGQGNGYTF. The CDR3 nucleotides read TGTGCCAGCAGTTACTCGAGCGGGCAGGGCAATGGCTACACCTTC.

The CDR3 spells CASSLDSSGGSTQYF. In DNA, the CDR3 is TGTGCCAGCAGCTTAGATTCTAGCGGGGGTTCTACGCAGTATTTT. The chain is built from TRBV7-2 and TRBJ2-3; TRBD2 matches at 10 bases. J gave up 8 bases and V 1 base, and 6 bases lay outside the gene matches. CDR1 SGHTA and CDR2 FQGNSA come from the germline V gene. CDR3 length: 15 residues.

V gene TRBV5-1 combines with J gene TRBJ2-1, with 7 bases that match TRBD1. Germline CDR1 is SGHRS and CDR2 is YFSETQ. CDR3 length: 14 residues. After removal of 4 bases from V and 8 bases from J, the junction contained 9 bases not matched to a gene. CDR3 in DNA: TGCGCCAGCAGCAACCCGACAGGGTTGGATGAGCAGTTCTTC. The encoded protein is CASSNPTGLDEQFF.

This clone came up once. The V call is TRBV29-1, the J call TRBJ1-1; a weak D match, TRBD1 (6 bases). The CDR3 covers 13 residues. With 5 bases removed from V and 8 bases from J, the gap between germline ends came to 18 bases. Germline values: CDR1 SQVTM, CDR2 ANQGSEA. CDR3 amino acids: CSVLSITGSEAFF. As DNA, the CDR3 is TGCAGCGTTCTGTCGATTACAGGGAGCGAAGCTTTCTTT.